This TCR beta chain was identified in a study of cytomegalovirus exposure and HLA in healthy donors. Details on this clone: Its target is not known.

Researchers ran the PCR with 60 Vbeta and 13 Jbeta primers. Here immunoSEQ multiplex PCR was the method, and the copy in TCRdb shows in-frame clones only, minus some. The data contain some 96,000 clones, approximately 76% of them seen just once; the ten biggest clones take up 1.5% to 2.5%. Broader study findings: Researchers reported from a later analysis that most CMV-associated TCR beta chains appeared HLA-restricted. Most TCR beta V segments were productive about 90% or about 30% of the time in an earlier analysis.

There are 13 residues in the CDR3. Germline V lookup: CDR1 SGHTA, CDR2 FQGNSA. J lost 3 bases, V lost 3 bases, and 1 base had no gene match. Although they were nominally healthy when sampled, donors likely had unrecorded immune exposures. The clonotype comes from a man in his forties or fifties in good health and CMV-seronegative. This rearrangement joins TRBV7-2 to TRBJ2-7; 8 nucleotides match TRBD1. The material sequenced was PBMCs. The CDR3 nucleotides read TGTGCCAGCAGCTTCGACAGGGGCTACGAGCAGTACTTC. Translation: CASSFDRGYEQYF.